These T cell receptor beta chains were read from a single sample in a study of T-cell memory formation after mild COVID-19. A single record per CDR3 protein comes from TCRdb applying MiXCR to the 5' RACE reads. The sample includes hundreds of thousands of distinct CDR3 sequences, roughly 18% of them seen just once. The sample taken for sequencing was PBMCs or a T cell subset sorted from them (not recorded which). These receptors came from an adult woman who had mild COVID-19 (a few samples of this study predate the infection). Cell type and time point are not known. Both conserved end residues are part of each CDR3. D genes are given only for firm matches. Size values are once, few and many counts, or a class for expanded clones, and some rows have none.

TRBJ2-1 TRBD1 few TRBV11-3 CASSGRDRGYNEQFF TGTGCCAGCAGCGGCCGGGACAGGGGCTACAATGAGCAGTTCTTC
TRBJ2-1 TRBD1 - TRBV7-2 CASSSQGNNEQFF TGTGCCAGCAGTTCACAGGGGAACAATGAGCAGTTCTTC
TRBJ2-4 - - TRBV11-2 CASSLEVRRGIQYF TGTGCCAGCAGCTTAGAGGTCCGCAGGGGCATTCAGTACTTC
TRBJ2-2 TRBD1 - TRBV30 CAWNGDRGYTGELFF TGTGCCTGGAACGGGGACAGGGGGTACACCGGGGAGCTGTTTTTT
TRBJ2-3 - - TRBV24-1 CATSDLPPGDSTDTQYF TGTGCCACCAGTGATTTGCCTCCAGGGGACAGCACAGATACGCAGTATTTT
TRBJ2-3 - - TRBV15 CATSRAWDTQYF TGTGCCACCAGCAGAGCATGGGATACGCAGTATTTT
TRBJ2-1 TRBD1 few TRBV7-8 CASSSRQGASYNEQFF TGTGCCAGCAGCTCCCGGCAGGGGGCTTCCTACAATGAGCAGTTCTTC
TRBJ2-3 TRBD2 - TRBV3-1 CASSHGAAGGLATDTQYF TGTGCCAGCAGCCATGGGGCGGCGGGGGGCCTCGCCACAGATACGCAGTATTTT
TRBJ2-7 - - TRBV5-1 CASSLNLLDYEQYF TGCGCCAGCAGCCTAAACCTCTTAGACTACGAGCAGTACTTC
TRBJ2-1 - - TRBV7-3 CASSLTQTSSYNEQFF TGTGCCAGCAGCTTAACTCAGACGAGCTCCTACAATGAGCAGTTCTTC
TRBJ1-5 - - TRBV5-8 CASSKAGNQPQHF TGTGCCAGCAGTAAAGCGGGCAATCAGCCCCAGCATTTT
TRBJ1-5 - many TRBV30 CAWSAKGNQPQHF TGTGCCTGGAGTGCGAAAGGGAATCAGCCCCAGCATTTT
TRBJ2-7 - few TRBV27 CASSSGAWPSYEQYF TGTGCCAGCAGTTCCGGCGCATGGCCTTCCTACGAGCAGTACTTC
TRBJ2-5 TRBD1 few TRBV29-1 CSVEGNRGDIETQYF TGCAGCGTTGAAGGAAACAGGGGCGACATAGAGACCCAGTACTTC
TRBJ2-5 - - TRBV29-1 CSVEDSRGSETQYF TGCAGCGTTGAAGATAGTCGGGGCTCGGAGACCCAGTACTTC
TRBJ1-1 - - TRBV20-1 CSATPTVEAFF TGCAGTGCTACCCCGACAGTTGAAGCTTTCTTT
TRBJ2-5 - few TRBV15 CATSIGPWETQYF TGTGCCACCAGCATTGGCCCCTGGGAGACCCAGTACTTC
TRBJ2-3 TRBD2 few TRBV11-2 CASSEGLAGGDTQYF TGTGCCAGCAGCGAGGGACTAGCGGGAGGAGATACGCAGTATTTT
TRBJ2-5 - few TRBV27 CASSPRTHQETQYF TGTGCCAGCAGCCCAAGGACTCACCAAGAGACCCAGTACTTC
TRBJ2-5 - - TRBV15 CATSRDTGHGETQYF TGTGCCACCAGCAGAGATACGGGACACGGGGAGACCCAGTACTTC
TRBJ2-7 - - TRBV20-1 CSARAPSKAANEQYF TGCAGTGCTAGAGCCCCCTCTAAAGCGGCCAACGAGCAGTACTTC
TRBJ2-7 TRBD2 - TRBV6-6 CASSYRASGSSEQYF TGTGCCAGCAGTTACAGGGCTAGCGGGAGTTCCGAGCAGTACTTC
TRBJ2-1 - - TRBV6-5 CASSSPGNDEQFF TGTGCCAGCAGCTCTCCCGGGAACGATGAGCAGTTCTTC
TRBJ2-5 TRBD2 few TRBV7-3 CASSASGTVGTQYF TGTGCCAGCAGCGCTAGCGGGACGGTAGGGACCCAGTACTTC
TRBJ2-1 TRBD2 - TRBV11-3 CASSQRTSGSIYNEQFF TGTGCCAGCAGCCAGAGGACTAGCGGGAGTATATACAATGAGCAGTTCTTC
TRBJ2-2 - - TRBV12-3/TRBV12-4 CATTRVGPITGELFF TGTGCCACCACGCGCGTAGGGCCAATCACCGGGGAGCTGTTTTTT
TRBJ2-2 TRBD1 - TRBV3-1 CASSQERPTGSTSGELFF TGTGCCAGCAGCCAAGAGAGACCGACAGGGTCGACGAGCGGGGAGCTGTTTTTT